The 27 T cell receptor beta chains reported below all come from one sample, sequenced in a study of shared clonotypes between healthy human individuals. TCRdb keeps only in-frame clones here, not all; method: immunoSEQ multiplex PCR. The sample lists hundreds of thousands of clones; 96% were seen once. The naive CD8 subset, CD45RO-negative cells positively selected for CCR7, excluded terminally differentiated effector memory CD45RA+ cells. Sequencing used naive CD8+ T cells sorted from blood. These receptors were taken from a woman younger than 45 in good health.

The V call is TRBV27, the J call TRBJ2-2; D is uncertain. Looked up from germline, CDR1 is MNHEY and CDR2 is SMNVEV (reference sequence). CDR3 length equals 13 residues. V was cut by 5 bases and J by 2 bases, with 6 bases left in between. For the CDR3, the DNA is TGTGCCAGCAGTCGATTTAACACCGGGGAGCTGTTTTTT. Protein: CASSRFNTGELFF.

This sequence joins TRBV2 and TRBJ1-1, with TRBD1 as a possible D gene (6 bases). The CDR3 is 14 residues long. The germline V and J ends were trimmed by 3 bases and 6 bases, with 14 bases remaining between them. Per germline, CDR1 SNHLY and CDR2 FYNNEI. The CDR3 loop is CASSEGGRLAEAFF. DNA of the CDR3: TGTGCCAGCAGTGAGGGGGGGCGCCTAGCTGAAGCTTTCTTT.

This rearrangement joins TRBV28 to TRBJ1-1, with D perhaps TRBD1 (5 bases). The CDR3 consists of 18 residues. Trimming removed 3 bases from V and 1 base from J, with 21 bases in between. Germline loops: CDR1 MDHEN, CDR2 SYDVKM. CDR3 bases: TGTGCCAGCAGTTTCGCCCGGGACCTTCTAAGCCGGAACACTGAAGCTTTCTTT. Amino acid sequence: CASSFARDLLSRNTEAFF.

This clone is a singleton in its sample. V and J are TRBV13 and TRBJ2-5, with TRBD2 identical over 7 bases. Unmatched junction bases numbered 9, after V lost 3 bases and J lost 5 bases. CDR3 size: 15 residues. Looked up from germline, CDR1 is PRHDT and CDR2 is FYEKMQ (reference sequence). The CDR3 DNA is TGTGCCAGCAGCTTTGGACTAGAATCGGGGGAGACCCAGTACTTC. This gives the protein CASSFGLESGETQYF.

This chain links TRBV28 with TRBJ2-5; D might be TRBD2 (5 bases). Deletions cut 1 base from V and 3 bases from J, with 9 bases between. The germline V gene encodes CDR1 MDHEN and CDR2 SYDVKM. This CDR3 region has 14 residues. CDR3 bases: TGTGCCAGCAGTTTATTTGTCGGGAAAGAGACCCAGTACTTC. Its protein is CASSLFVGKETQYF.

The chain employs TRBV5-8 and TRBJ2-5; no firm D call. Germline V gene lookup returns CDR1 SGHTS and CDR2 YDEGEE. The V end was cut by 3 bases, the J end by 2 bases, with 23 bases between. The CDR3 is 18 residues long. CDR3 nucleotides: TGTGCCAGCAGCTCGGATGGATTCGGCCTCCCCTCACAAGAGACCCAGTACTTC. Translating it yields CASSSDGFGLPSQETQYF.

The CDR3 region is CASSPHGLANEQFF. Here the CDR3 DNA reads TGTGCCAGCAGCCCCCACGGACTCGCCAATGAGCAGTTCTTC. The gene calls are TRBV7-9 and TRBJ2-1, with D possibly being TRBD2 (5 bases). V was pared by 5 bases and J by 6 bases, with 14 bases between. Germline CDR1 reads SEHNR; CDR2 reads FQNEAQ (reference sequence). The length of the CDR3 is 14 residues.

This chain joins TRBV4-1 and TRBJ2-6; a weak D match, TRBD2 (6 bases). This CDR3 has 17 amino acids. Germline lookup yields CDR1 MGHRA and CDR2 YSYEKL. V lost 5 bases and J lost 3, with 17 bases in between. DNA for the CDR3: TGCGCCAGCAGCTTACTAGCTTCTACGATTGGGGCCAACGTCCTGACTTTC. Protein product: CASSLLASTIGANVLTF.

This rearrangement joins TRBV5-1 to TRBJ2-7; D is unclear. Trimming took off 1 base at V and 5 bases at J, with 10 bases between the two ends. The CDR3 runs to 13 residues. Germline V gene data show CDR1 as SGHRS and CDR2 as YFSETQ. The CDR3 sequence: CASSLTATDEQYF. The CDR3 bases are TGCGCCAGCAGCTTGACGGCCACCGACGAGCAGTACTTC.

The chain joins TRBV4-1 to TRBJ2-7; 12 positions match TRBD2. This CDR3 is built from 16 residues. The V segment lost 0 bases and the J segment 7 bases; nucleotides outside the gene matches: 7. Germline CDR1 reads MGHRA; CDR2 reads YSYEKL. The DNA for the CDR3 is TGCGCCAGCAGCCAAGATCGATTCGGACTAGCGGGAGAGCAGTACTTC. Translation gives CASSQDRFGLAGEQYF.

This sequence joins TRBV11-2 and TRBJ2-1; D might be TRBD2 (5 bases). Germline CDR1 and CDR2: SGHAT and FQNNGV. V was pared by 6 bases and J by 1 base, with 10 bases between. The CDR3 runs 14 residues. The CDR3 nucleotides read TGTGCCAGCAGTACACTAGGGTCCTACAATGAGCAGTTCTTC. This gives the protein CASSTLGSYNEQFF.

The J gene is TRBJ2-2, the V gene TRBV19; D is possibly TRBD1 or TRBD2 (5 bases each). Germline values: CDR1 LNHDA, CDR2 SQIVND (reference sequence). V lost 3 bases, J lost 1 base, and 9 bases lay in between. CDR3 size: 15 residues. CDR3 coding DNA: TGTGCCAGTAGTATTGGGACCTTGAACACCGGGGAGCTGTTTTTT. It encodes CASSIGTLNTGELFF.

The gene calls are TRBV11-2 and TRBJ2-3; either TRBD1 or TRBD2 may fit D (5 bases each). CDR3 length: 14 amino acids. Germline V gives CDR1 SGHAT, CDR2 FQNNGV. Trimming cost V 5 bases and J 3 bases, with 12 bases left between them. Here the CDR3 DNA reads TGTGCCAGCAGCAGACGGGACGAAACAGATACGCAGTATTTT. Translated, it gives CASSRRDETDTQYF.

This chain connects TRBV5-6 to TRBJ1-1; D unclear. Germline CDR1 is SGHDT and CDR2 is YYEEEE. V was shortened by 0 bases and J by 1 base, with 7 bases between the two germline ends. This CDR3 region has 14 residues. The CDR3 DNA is TGTGCCAGCAGCTTGGACCGGAGGAACACTGAAGCTTTCTTT. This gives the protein CASSLDRRNTEAFF.

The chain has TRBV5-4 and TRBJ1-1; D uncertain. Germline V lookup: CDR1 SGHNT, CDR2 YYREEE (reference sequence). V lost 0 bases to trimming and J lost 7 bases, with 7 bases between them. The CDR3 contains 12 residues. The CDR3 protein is CASSLEGIEAFF. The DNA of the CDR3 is TGTGCCAGCAGCTTGGAGGGTATTGAAGCTTTCTTT.

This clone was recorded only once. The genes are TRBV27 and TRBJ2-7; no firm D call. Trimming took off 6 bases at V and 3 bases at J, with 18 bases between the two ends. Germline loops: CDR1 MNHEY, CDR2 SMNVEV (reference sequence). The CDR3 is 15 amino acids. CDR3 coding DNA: TGTGCCAGCAGCCCTCGGGTGTCTCATCTCTACGAGCAGTACTTC. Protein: CASSPRVSHLYEQYF.

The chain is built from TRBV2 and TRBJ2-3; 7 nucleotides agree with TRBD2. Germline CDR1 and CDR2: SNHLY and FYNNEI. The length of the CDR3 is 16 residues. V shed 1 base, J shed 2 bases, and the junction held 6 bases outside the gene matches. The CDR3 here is CASSEGVSGYTDTQYF. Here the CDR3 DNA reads TGTGCCAGCAGTGAAGGGGTTAGCGGGTACACAGATACGCAGTATTTT.

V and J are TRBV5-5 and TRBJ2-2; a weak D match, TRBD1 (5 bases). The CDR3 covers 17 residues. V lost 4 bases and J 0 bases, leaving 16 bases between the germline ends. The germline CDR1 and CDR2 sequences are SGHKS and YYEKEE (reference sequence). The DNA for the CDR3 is TGTGCCAGCAGCCCTCGGTCAGGGCCTACGAACACCGGGGAGCTGTTTTTT. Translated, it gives CASSPRSGPTNTGELFF.

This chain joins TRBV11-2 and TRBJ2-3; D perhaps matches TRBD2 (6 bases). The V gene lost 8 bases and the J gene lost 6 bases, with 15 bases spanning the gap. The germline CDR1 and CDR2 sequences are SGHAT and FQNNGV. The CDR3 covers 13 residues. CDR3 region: CASGRDLGDTQYF. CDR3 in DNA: TGTGCCAGCGGCCGGGACTTAGGGGATACGCAGTATTTT.

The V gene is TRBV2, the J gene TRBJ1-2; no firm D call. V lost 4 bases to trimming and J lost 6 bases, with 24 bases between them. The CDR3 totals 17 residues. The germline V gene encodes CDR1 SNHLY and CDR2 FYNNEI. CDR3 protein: CASSGWGTTPESDGYTF. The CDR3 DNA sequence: TGTGCCAGCAGTGGGTGGGGTACGACGCCCGAGAGCGATGGCTACACCTTC. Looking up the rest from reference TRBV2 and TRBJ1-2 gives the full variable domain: EPEVTQTPSHQVTQMGQEVILRCVPISNHLYFYWYRQILGQKVEFLVSFYNNEISEKSEIFDDQFSVERPDGSNFTLKIRSTKLEDSAMYFCASSGWGTTPESDGYTFGSGTRLTVV.

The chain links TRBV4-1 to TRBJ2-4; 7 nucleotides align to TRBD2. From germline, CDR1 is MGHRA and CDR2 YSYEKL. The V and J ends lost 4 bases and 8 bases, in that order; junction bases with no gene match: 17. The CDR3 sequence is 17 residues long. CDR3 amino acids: CASSPTGLVSSLDIQYF. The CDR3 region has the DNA TGCGCCAGCAGCCCAACTGGACTAGTGTCATCCTTAGACATTCAGTACTTC.

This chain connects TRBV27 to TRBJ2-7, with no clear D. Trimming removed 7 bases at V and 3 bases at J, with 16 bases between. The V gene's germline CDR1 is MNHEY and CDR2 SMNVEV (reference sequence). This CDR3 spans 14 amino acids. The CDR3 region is CASIWVAGGYEQYF. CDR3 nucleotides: TGTGCCAGCATTTGGGTCGCAGGCGGCTACGAGCAGTACTTC.

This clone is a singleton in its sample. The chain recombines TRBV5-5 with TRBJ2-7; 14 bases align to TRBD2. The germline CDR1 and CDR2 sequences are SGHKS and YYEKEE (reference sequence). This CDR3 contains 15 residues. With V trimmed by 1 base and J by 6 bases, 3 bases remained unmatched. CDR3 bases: TGTGCCAGCAGCTTGCGTGGGACTAGCGGGAGCGAGCAGTACTTC. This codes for CASSLRGTSGSEQYF.

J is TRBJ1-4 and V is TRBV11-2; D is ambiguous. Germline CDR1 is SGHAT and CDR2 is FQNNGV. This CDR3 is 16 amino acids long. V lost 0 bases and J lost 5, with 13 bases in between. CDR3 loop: CASSLDHTELNEKLFF. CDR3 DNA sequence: TGTGCCAGCAGCTTAGATCATACAGAGCTAAATGAAAAACTGTTTTTT.

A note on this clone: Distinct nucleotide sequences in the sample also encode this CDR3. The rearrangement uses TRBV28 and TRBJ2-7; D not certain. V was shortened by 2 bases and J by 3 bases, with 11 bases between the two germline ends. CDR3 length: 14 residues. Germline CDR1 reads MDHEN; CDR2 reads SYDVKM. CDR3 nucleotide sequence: TGTGCCAGCAGTTTAAACCCTGAAAGCTACGAGCAGTACTTC. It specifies CASSLNPESYEQYF.

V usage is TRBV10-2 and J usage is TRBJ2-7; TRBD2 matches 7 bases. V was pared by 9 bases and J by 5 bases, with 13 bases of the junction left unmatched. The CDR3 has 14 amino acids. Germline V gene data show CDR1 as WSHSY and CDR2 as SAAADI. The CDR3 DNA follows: TGCGCCAGTTCGATCGGGGGGAGTTATAACGAGCAGTACTTC. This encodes CASSIGGSYNEQYF.

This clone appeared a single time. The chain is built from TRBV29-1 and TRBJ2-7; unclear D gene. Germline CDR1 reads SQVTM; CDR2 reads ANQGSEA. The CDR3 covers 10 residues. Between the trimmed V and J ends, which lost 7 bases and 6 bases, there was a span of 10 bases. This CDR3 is CSAQDAEQYF. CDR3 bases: TGCAGCGCCCAGGACGCCGAGCAGTACTTC.